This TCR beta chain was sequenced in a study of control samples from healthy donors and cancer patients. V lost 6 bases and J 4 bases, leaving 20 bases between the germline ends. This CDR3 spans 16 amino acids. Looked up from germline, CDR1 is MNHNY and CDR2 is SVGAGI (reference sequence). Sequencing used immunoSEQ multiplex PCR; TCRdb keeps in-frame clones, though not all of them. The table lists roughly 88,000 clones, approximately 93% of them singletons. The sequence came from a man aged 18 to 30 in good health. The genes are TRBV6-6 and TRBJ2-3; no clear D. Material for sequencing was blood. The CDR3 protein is CASSPKTGPNPDTQYF. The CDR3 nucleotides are TGTGCCAGCAGCCCAAAGACCGGACCGAACCCAGATACGCAGTATTTT.